This TCR beta chain is drawn from a study of identical twins. TCRdb re-derived calls from the 5' RACE reads in MiXCR, one entry per CDR3 protein. This table holds 300,000 to 350,000 distinct CDR3 sequences, roughly 12% found once. The sample holds a few counts of this clonotype. Separately, the same data were catalogued under a study of yellow fever vaccine responses in identical twins. As that report states: As reported, the vaccine T cell response of twins seemed partly convergent and partly personalized.

Source material: CD8+ T cells sorted from blood. The source is a woman between 18 and 29 years old in good health.

CDR3 amino acids: CASSGTGPNYGYTF. CDR3 in DNA: TGTGCCAGCAGCGGGACAGGCCCAAACTATGGCTACACCTTC. This chain joins TRBV9 and TRBJ1-2; TRBD1 matches at 7 bases. This CDR3 is 14 amino acids long. The V gene's germline CDR1 is SGDLS and CDR2 YYNGEE. Unmatched junction bases numbered 4, after V lost 3 bases and J lost 2 bases.